This entry lists 6 T cell receptor beta chains sequenced from one sample in a study of blood T cell repertoires in COVID-19. Here immunoSEQ multiplex PCR was the method, and the copy in TCRdb shows in-frame clones only, minus some. The data contain around 15,000 clones, about 88% of them singletons. Source material: peripheral blood. These receptors were obtained from a man older than 75 with acute or convalescent COVID-19.

To note about this clone: The sample holds other DNA sequences that translate to the same CDR3. The genes are TRBV19 and TRBJ2-7, with 7 bases aligning to TRBD1. The CDR3 runs to 15 residues. Germline V lookup: CDR1 LNHDA, CDR2 SQIVND (reference sequence). V was clipped by 1 base and J by 0 bases; unmatched bases: 3. CDR3 sequence reads: CASSIGQGNSYEQYF. The DNA of the CDR3 is TGTGCCAGTAGTATAGGACAGGGAAACTCCTACGAGCAGTACTTC.

CDR3 in amino acids: CASSQFWAPYEQYF. For the CDR3, the DNA is TGTGCCAGCAGCCAGTTTTGGGCCCCCTACGAGCAGTACTTC. This chain uses TRBV3-1 (or the pseudogene TRBV3-2) with TRBJ2-7, with D hard to call. This CDR3 comprises 14 residues. Germline CDR1 is LGHDT and CDR2 is YNNKEL (reference sequence). Trimming cost V 3 bases and J 2 bases, with 11 bases left between them.

The chain recombines TRBV29-1 with TRBJ1-1; D is ambiguous. Trimming shortened V by 6 bases and J by 0 bases, and 14 bases separated the two germline ends. CDR1 is SQVTM, CDR2 ANQGSEA, per germline. This CDR3 region has 14 residues. For the CDR3, the DNA is TGCAGCGTACTGTTCGAATTTATGAACACTGAAGCTTTCTTT. Amino acids: CSVLFEFMNTEAFF.

This sequence joins TRBV2 and TRBJ1-5, with a possible D match to TRBD1 (5 bases). Germline V gene data show CDR1 as SNHLY and CDR2 as FYNNEI. The CDR3 has 14 amino acids. V shed 8 bases and J shed 0 bases, with 11 bases lying between them. The CDR3 DNA sequence: TGTGCCAGCTCTAGACAGATTAGCAATCAGCCCCAGCATTTT. Amino acid sequence: CASSRQISNQPQHF.

The chain employs TRBV2 and TRBJ2-3; 16 bases fit TRBD2. V was clipped by 7 bases and J by 7 bases; unmatched bases: 11. Germline lookup yields CDR1 SNHLY and CDR2 FYNNEI. CDR3 size: 17 residues. This CDR3 reads CASKEGLAGGPRNTQYF. DNA of the CDR3: TGTGCCAGCAAGGAGGGACTAGCGGGGGGGCCTCGGAATACGCAGTATTTT.

The rearrangement uses TRBV10-3 and TRBJ1-2, with D perhaps matching TRBD1 (5 bases). Germline values: CDR1 ENHRY, CDR2 SYGVKD. Trimming pared 2 bases from V and 6 bases from J, leaving 10 bases between. This CDR3 is 13 amino acids long. The CDR3 sequence is CAISELPGNGYTF. CDR3 bases: TGTGCCATCAGTGAGCTACCAGGGAATGGCTACACCTTC.